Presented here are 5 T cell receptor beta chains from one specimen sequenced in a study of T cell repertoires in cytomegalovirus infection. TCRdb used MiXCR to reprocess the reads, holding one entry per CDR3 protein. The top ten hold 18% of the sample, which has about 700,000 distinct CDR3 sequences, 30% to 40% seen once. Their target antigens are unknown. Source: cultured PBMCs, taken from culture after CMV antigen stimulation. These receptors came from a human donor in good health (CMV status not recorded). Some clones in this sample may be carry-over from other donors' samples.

This CDR3 reads CASSSDIVETQYF. DNA for the CDR3: TGTGCCAGCAGTTCAGACATTGTCGAGACCCAGTACTTC. The chain couples TRBV6-5 to TRBJ2-5, with D unresolved. The CDR3 length is 13 residues. V shed 4 bases and J shed 5 bases, with 11 bases lying between them. The V gene's germline CDR1 is MNHEY and CDR2 SVGAGI.

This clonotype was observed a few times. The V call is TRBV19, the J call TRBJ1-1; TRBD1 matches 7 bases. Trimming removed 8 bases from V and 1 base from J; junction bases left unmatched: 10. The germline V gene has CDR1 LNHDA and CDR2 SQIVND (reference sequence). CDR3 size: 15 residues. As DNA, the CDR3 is TGTGCCAGTCGGCCCCGAGACAGGGCGAACACTGAAGCTTTCTTT. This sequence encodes CASRPRDRANTEAFF.

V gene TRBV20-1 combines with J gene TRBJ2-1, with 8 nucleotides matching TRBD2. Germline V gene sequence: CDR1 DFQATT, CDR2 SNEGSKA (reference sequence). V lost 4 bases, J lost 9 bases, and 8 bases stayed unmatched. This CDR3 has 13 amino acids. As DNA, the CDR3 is TGCAGTGCTAAGGTAGCGGGGCCGATTGAGCAGTTCTTC. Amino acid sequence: CSAKVAGPIEQFF.

In DNA form, the CDR3 reads TGTGCCAGCAGAGGACAGGGGGCCCCTGAAGCTTTCTTT. The encoded protein is CASRGQGAPEAFF. The chain couples TRBV27 to TRBJ1-1; 11 bases align to TRBD1. V lost 6 bases to trimming and J lost 6 bases; unmatched junction nucleotides: 3. This CDR3 has 13 residues. Germline lookup yields CDR1 MNHEY and CDR2 SMNVEV (reference sequence).

The CDR3: CASSEGTSGETQYF. CDR3 DNA sequence: TGTGCCAGCAGTGAAGGGACTAGCGGGGAGACCCAGTACTTC. The chain carries TRBV6-1 and TRBJ2-5; 11 bases align to TRBD2. This CDR3 is 14 amino acids long. Germline V gene data show CDR1 as MNHNS and CDR2 as SASEGT. Trimming removed 1 base from V and 5 bases from J; junction bases left unmatched: 0.